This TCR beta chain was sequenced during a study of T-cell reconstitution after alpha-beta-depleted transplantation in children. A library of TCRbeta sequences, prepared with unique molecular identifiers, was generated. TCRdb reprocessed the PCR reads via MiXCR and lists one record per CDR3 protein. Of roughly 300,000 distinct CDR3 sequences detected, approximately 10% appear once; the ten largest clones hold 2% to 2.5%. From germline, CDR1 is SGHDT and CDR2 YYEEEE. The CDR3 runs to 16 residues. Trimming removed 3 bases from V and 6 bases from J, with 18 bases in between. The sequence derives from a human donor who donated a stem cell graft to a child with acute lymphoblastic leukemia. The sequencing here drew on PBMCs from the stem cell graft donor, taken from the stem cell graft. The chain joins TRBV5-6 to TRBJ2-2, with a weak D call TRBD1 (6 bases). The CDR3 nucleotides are TGTGCCAGCAGCTCCCAAAATACAGGGTGGCCCGGGGAGCTGTTTTTT. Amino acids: CASSSQNTGWPGELFF.